Described below is a single TCR beta chain sequence and its context. Antigen unknown. Trimming took 3 bases from V and 6 from J, leaving 12 bases between them. Germline V gene sequence: CDR1 SGHRS, CDR2 YFSETQ. This CDR3 is built from 14 residues. These data come from a study of T cells and Merkel cell carcinoma outcomes. Study findings and constraints: In Merkel cell carcinoma, repertoire and T-cell density reportedly predicted outcomes.

Here immunoSEQ multiplex PCR was the method, and the copy in TCRdb shows in-frame clones only, minus some. In the table there are about 15,000 clones, 87% of which are singletons. The TCR originated in a human donor with Merkel cell carcinoma. The chain uses TRBV5-1 and TRBJ1-4; maybe TRBD1 (5 bases). Sequencing input: tumor tissue from Merkel cell carcinoma. The chain's CDR3 is CASSSGQSDEKLFF. CDR3 DNA: TGCGCCAGCAGCTCGGGGCAAAGTGATGAAAAACTGTTTTTT.